This note documents a single TCR beta chain sequence. What it binds is unknown. The CDR3 spans 18 residues. V lost 1 base and J lost 2; bases outside the gene matches: 10. Germline CDR1 reads SGHTA; CDR2 reads FQGNSA. This sample is drawn from a study of cytomegalovirus exposure and HLA in healthy donors. Findings and caveats of the study: A later analysis showed that HLA-associated TCR beta chains had undergone more clonal expansion than equally common others.

The PCR contained 60 Vbeta and 13 Jbeta primers. TCRdb's copy holds only in-frame clones and misses some; the assay was immunoSEQ multiplex PCR. The table has roughly 140,000 clones, approximately 85% seen once; the top ten hold about 2.4%. This clonotype was sampled from a woman between 18 and 30 years old in good health and CMV-seronegative. The specimen was PBMCs. V usage is TRBV7-2 and J usage is TRBJ1-5; 8 bases agree with TRBD1. CDR3 amino acids: CASSLGIAGGKGNQPQHF. The CDR3 DNA follows: TGTGCCAGCAGCTTAGGTATCGCAGGGGGCAAAGGCAATCAGCCCCAGCATTTT.